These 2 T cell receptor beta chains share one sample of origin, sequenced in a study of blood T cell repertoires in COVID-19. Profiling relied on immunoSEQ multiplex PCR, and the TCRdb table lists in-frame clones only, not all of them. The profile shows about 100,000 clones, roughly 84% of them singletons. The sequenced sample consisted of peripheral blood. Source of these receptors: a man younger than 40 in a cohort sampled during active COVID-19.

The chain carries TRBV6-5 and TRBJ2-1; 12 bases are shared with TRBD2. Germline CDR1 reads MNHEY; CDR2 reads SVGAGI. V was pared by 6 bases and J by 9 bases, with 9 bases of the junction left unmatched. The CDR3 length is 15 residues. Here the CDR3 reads CASSHTTSGGSEQFF. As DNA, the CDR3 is TGTGCCAGCAGCCATACGACTAGCGGGGGTAGTGAGCAGTTCTTC.

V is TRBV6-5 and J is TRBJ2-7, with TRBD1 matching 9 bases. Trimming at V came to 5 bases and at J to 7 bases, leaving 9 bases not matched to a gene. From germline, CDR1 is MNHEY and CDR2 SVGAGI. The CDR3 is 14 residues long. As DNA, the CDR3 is TGTGCCAGCAGTAAACGGGACAGGGCCCTAGAGCAGTACTTC. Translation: CASSKRDRALEQYF.